These T cell receptor beta chains were read from a single sample in a study of blood T cell repertoires in COVID-19. This table comes from immunoSEQ multiplex PCR, and its TCRdb copy is limited to in-frame clones, with some not included. Of tens of thousands of clones listed, roughly 87% are singletons. Specimen: peripheral blood. These receptors were collected from a man aged 45-65 years with active COVID-19. The CDR3 runs from the conserved cysteine through the conserved F or W. A D gene is named only where the DNA matches it firmly. Expanded clones get a size class; other rows say once, few or many, or leave the size out.

cdr3_nt	cdr3_aa	d_call	clone_size	j_call	v_call
TGTGCCAGTAGTATTGGACAGATCTATAATTCACCCCTCCACTTT	CASSIGQIYNSPLHF	NA	NA	TRBJ1-6	TRBV19
TGTGCCAGCAGCTTATCGCTTGGTAGTGATACGCAGTATTTT	CASSLSLGSDTQYF	NA	NA	TRBJ2-3	TRBV7-8
TGTGCCAGCAGCTTTGGTCAGGGGCGGCAGCCCCAGCATTTT	CASSFGQGRQPQHF	NA	NA	TRBJ1-5	TRBV5-5
TGCAGTGCTAGTCACAACCTCTTCGAAAACCCCAAAGCTTTCTTT	CSASHNLFENPKAFF	NA	NA	TRBJ1-1	TRBV20-1
TGTGCCAGCAGCTTAGGGGTCTCACTGAGCGGTGAGCAGTTCTTC	CASSLGVSLSGEQFF	NA	NA	TRBJ2-1	TRBV11-3
TGTGCCAGCAGCGTAGACGGAAATAGCGCGGGTGAGCAGTTCTTC	CASSVDGNSAGEQFF	NA	NA	TRBJ2-1	TRBV9
TGTGCCAGCAGTTCGCAGGGTTCGGGCACTGAAGCTTTCTTT	CASSSQGSGTEAFF	NA	NA	TRBJ1-1	TRBV6-5
TGTGCCAGCAGCTTAGCGATTGGACAGGCGGCTATGAACACTGAAGCTTTCTTT	CASSLAIGQAAMNTEAFF	TRBD1	NA	TRBJ1-1	TRBV7-2
TGTGCCAGCAGTGAACAACAGGGGAACACTGAAGCTTTCTTT	CASSEQQGNTEAFF	NA	NA	TRBJ1-1	TRBV6-1
TGTGCCAGCAGCGTAGCCGGGGGGACCAGCACAGATACGCAGTATTTT	CASSVAGGTSTDTQYF	TRBD2	NA	TRBJ2-3	TRBV9
TGCGCCAGCAGCTCCGGCGGGGGGGAAAAACTGTTTTTT	CASSSGGGEKLFF	NA	NA	TRBJ1-4	TRBV5-1
TGCGCCAGCAGCCCGGGACTAGCGCGGAGCACAGATACGCAGTATTTT	CASSPGLARSTDTQYF	TRBD2	NA	TRBJ2-3	TRBV10-1
TGTGCCAGCAGTTTAGGGGGGGGGAACACTGAAGCTTTCTTT	CASSLGGGNTEAFF	NA	NA	TRBJ1-1	TRBV27
TGCGCCAGCAGCTTTTACCCACGGGGCACAGATACGCAGTATTTT	CASSFYPRGTDTQYF	NA	NA	TRBJ2-3	TRBV5-1
TGTGCCAGCAGTGAGCGGGGCACAGATACGCAGTATTTT	CASSERGTDTQYF	NA	few	TRBJ2-3	TRBV6-4
TGTGCCACCAGTCTCGGACTAGCGGGGCAAACCGGGGAGCTGTTTTTT	CATSLGLAGQTGELFF	TRBD2	NA	TRBJ2-2	TRBV24-1
TGTGCCAGCTCACCGGGACAGACAAAAGAGACCCAGTACTTC	CASSPGQTKETQYF	TRBD1	NA	TRBJ2-5	TRBV18
TGCGCCAGCAGGCGTACCCCCGGGACAGATAACACTGAAGCTTTCTTT	CASRRTPGTDNTEAFF	TRBD1	NA	TRBJ1-1	TRBV5-1
TGTGCCAGTAGTCACTCTAGGGCGGGGGGGCGCAATGAGCAGTTCTTC	CASSHSRAGGRNEQFF	TRBD2	NA	TRBJ2-1	TRBV19
TGTGCCTGGAGTGTTATTGACAGGGGATCACCCCTCCACTTT	CAWSVIDRGSPLHF	TRBD1	NA	TRBJ1-6	TRBV30
TGTGCCTGGAAGTATGGGGGCCAGAACACTGAAGCTTTCTTT	CAWKYGGQNTEAFF	NA	NA	TRBJ1-1	TRBV30
TGTGCTAGTGGCCCGATAGCGGGGGGGCAAGAGACCCAGTACTTC	CASGPIAGGQETQYF	TRBD2	NA	TRBJ2-5	TRBV12-5
TGCGCCAGCAGCCTATCAAGTGGAGTGGGCGGGCCTGGCTACACCTTC	CASSLSSGVGGPGYTF	NA	medium-sized	TRBJ1-2	TRBV4-1
TGTGCCAGCAGTGAGTCCCACTACGAGCAGTACTTC	CASSESHYEQYF	NA	NA	TRBJ2-7	TRBV2
TGTGCCAGCACCCGAAGTGGACAGCGCTCCCTAGAAAAACTGTTTTTT	CASTRSGQRSLEKLFF	NA	NA	TRBJ1-4	TRBV2
TGTGCCAGCAGCCGCGGACAGCTCGATAGCTCCTACAATGAGCAGTTCTTC	CASSRGQLDSSYNEQFF	NA	NA	TRBJ2-1	TRBV7-9
TGTGCCAGCAGCTTACAGGGGAGTACTGAAGCTTTCTTT	CASSLQGSTEAFF	NA	NA	TRBJ1-1	TRBV7-3
TGCGCCAGCAGCCAAGATCCGGGGATGAACTATGGCTACACCTTC	CASSQDPGMNYGYTF	NA	few	TRBJ1-2	TRBV4-1
TGCGCCAGCAGCTTGGGTTTAGCTGTTGTGACCCAGTACTTC	CASSLGLAVVTQYF	NA	NA	TRBJ2-5	TRBV5-1
TGCAGCGTGGTACGGGCTAACTATGGCTACACCTTC	CSVVRANYGYTF	NA	NA	TRBJ1-2	TRBV29-1
TGTGCCAGTAGTATTCAGCGGGGCTATAATGAGCAGTTCTTC	CASSIQRGYNEQFF	TRBD2	NA	TRBJ2-1	TRBV19
TGTGCCATCAGTAGGCAAGAGGCCACTGAAGCTTTCTTT	CAISRQEATEAFF	NA	NA	TRBJ1-1	TRBV10-3
TGTGCCAGTAGCAGGGGTCGTATGAGCTCTGGAAACACCATATATTTT	CASSRGRMSSGNTIYF	NA	once	TRBJ1-3	TRBV19
TGTGCCAGCAGTTATTGGGGTCGGGATCACGGCTACACCTTC	CASSYWGRDHGYTF	NA	NA	TRBJ1-2	TRBV5-4
TGCGCCAGCAGCTACGGACTAGCGGCTAGCACAGATACGCAGTATTTT	CASSYGLAASTDTQYF	TRBD2	NA	TRBJ2-3	TRBV5-1
TGCGCCAGCAGCTTGTATAGACAGGGGATTTCAGAGACCCAGTACTTC	CASSLYRQGISETQYF	TRBD1	NA	TRBJ2-5	TRBV5-1
TGTGCCAGCAGCGTACAAGCTAACTCCTACAATGAGCAGTTCTTC	CASSVQANSYNEQFF	NA	NA	TRBJ2-1	TRBV9
TGTGCCAGCAGCCTGACTGGACTAGCGGGGGTCGGGCAGTACTTC	CASSLTGLAGVGQYF	TRBD2	NA	TRBJ2-7	TRBV6-5
TGCGCCAGCAGCGGGGGGACAGGGTTCGGGGAGACCCAGTACTTC	CASSGGTGFGETQYF	TRBD1	NA	TRBJ2-5	TRBV5-1
TGCGCCAGCAGCTCGGGGGGGCCCTCCAATGAGCAGTTCTTC	CASSSGGPSNEQFF	TRBD2	once	TRBJ2-1	TRBV5-1
TGTGCCAGCAGACTACAGGGGTCGGGGTTCGAGCAGTACTTC	CASRLQGSGFEQYF	TRBD1	NA	TRBJ2-7	TRBV14
TGTGCCAGCAGTCTGACAGGCGACCTCGGAGGCAATGAGCAGTTCTTC	CASSLTGDLGGNEQFF	NA	NA	TRBJ2-1	TRBV5-8
TGTGCCACCAGCAGAGATACAGGATACAATGAGCAGTTCTTC	CATSRDTGYNEQFF	NA	NA	TRBJ2-1	TRBV15
TGTGCCAGCATGACAGGGAATGGCAATCAGCCCCAGCATTTT	CASMTGNGNQPQHF	TRBD1	NA	TRBJ1-5	TRBV6-5
TGTGCCAGTTACAGGGGGGGATACACTGAAGCTTTCTTT	CASYRGGYTEAFF	TRBD1	few	TRBJ1-1	TRBV2
TGTGCCAGCAGTGACGTGGGCTTACCAGATACGCAGTATTTT	CASSDVGLPDTQYF	NA	NA	TRBJ2-3	TRBV6-4
TGCGCCAGCAGCCTCGCGGGGCAGATTAACTATGGCTACACCTTC	CASSLAGQINYGYTF	NA	NA	TRBJ1-2	TRBV4-1
TGTGCCAGCAGTTTATACGGGGGGCGAACTGAAGCTTTCTTT	CASSLYGGRTEAFF	NA	once	TRBJ1-1	TRBV27